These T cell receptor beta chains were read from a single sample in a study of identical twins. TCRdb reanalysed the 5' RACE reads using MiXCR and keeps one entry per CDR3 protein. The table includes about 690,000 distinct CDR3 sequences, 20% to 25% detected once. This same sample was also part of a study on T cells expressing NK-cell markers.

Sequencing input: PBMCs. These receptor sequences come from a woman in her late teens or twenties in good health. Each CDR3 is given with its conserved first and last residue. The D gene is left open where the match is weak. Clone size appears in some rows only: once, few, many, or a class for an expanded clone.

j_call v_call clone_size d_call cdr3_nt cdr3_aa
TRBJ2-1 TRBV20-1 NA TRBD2 TGCAGTGCTGGGACCACTAGCGGGGTCATCAATGAGCAGTTCTTC CSAGTTSGVINEQFF
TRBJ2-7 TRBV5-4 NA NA TGTGCCAGCACAAGCTTACAGGGCCACGAGCAGTACTTC CASTSLQGHEQYF
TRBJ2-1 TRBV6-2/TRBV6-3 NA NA TGTGCCAGCACCGAGCCGGGGAGCTCCTACAATGAGCAGTTCTTC CASTEPGSSYNEQFF
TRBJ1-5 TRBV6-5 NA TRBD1 TGTGCCAGCAGTTCCCAGTTTCGGGACAGCTATCAGCCCCAGCATTTT CASSSQFRDSYQPQHF
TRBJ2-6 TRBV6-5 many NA TGTGCCAGCAGTTACGGGCATCGAGACTATACAACGAACGTCCTGACTTTC CASSYGHRDYTTNVLTF
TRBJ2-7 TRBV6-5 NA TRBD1 TGTGCCAGCAGTTACTCCACAGGGGCGTACTACGAGCAGTACTTC CASSYSTGAYYEQYF
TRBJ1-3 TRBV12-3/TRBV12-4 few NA TGTGCCAGCAGGAACTATAGAGGGGCTGGAAACACCATATATTTT CASRNYRGAGNTIYF
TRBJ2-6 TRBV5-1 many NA TGTGCCAGCAGCTTATCTGGGGCCAACGTCCTGACTTTC CASSLSGANVLTF
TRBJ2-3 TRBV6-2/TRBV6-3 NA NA TGTGCCAGCAGTTACGCCGGGACCTCTTTAGGCCGGCAGTATTTT CASSYAGTSLGRQYF
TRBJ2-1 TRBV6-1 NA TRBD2 TGTGCCAGCACCCTCTTAGCGGGGGGGAGCAATGAGCAGTTCTTC CASTLLAGGSNEQFF
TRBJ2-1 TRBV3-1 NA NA TGTGCCAGCAGCCAGGCATTGGGAGGTGAGCAGTTCTTC CASSQALGGEQFF
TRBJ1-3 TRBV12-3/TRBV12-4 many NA TGTGCCAGCAGGGGGACGAGCCGAAACACCATATATTTT CASRGTSRNTIYF
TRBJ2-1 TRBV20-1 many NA TGCAGTGTTCCTGAAGCCCGGCTGAAGCAGTTCTTC CSVPEARLKQFF
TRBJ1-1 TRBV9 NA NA TGTGCCAGCAGCCCCCCGGGATGGACTGAAGCTTTCTTT CASSPPGWTEAFF
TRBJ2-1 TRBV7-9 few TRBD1 TGTGCCAGCAGCTTAACCGGGACAGATGAGCAGTTCTTC CASSLTGTDEQFF
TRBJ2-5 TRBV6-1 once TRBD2 TGTGCCAGCAGTCCACGGACTAGCGGGAGGCCTTTCGAGGAGACCCAGTACTTC CASSPRTSGRPFEETQYF
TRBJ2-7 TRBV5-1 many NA TGCGCCAGCAGTGAGACCTACGAGCAGTACTTC CASSETYEQYF
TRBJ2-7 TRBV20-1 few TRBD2 TGCAGTGCTAGAGCGGGCGGGAGGACCTACGAGCAGTACTTC CSARAGGRTYEQYF
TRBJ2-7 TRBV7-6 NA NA TGTGCCTGCAGCCCCACAGCGGGCTCCTACGAGCAGTACTTC CACSPTAGSYEQYF
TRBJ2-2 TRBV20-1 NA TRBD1 TGCAGTGCTAGAGAAAATAGGAGACAGGGGGCGCGGACCGGGGAGCTGTTTTTT CSARENRRQGARTGELFF
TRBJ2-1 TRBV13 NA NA TGTGCCAGCAGCACTAGTTTCCGAGGGGATGAGCAGTTCTTC CASSTSFRGDEQFF
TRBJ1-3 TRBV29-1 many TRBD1 TGCAGCGTTCTCCATCTCGGGACAGGGGACTACACCATATATTTT CSVLHLGTGDYTIYF
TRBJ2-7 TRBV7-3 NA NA TGTGCCAGCAGCTTAGATCCGGGGGTGTACTCCTACGAGCAGTACTTC CASSLDPGVYSYEQYF
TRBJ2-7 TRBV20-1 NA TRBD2 TGCAGTGCTGCCAGCGGGGGTAGCTCCTACGAGCAGTACTTC CSAASGGSSYEQYF
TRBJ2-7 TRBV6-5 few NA TGTGCCAGCAGTTACGTACTAGCACCCGCCTACGAGCAGTACTTC CASSYVLAPAYEQYF
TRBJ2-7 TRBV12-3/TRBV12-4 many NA TGTGCCAGCACCCACAGGCGGGACGGTCCGAGAAAGCAGTACTTC CASTHRRDGPRKQYF
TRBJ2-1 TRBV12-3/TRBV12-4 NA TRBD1 TGTGCCAGCAGCCCGACAGGGGTTCATCTCGATGAGCAGTTCTTC CASSPTGVHLDEQFF
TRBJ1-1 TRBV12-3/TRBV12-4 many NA TGTGCCAGCAGTCTTTCGACCCAGGCGAACACTGAAGCTTTCTTT CASSLSTQANTEAFF
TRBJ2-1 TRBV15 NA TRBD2 TGTGCCACCAGCAGAGACCTGACTAGCGATGAGCAGTTCTTC CATSRDLTSDEQFF
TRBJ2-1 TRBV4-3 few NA TGCGCCAGCAGCCAAGCAGGTACGGAGTACAATGAGCAGTTCTTC CASSQAGTEYNEQFF
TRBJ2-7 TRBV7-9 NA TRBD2 TGTGCCAGCAGCATCCTGGTGGCGGGAGGGGGCGAGCAGTACTTC CASSILVAGGGEQYF
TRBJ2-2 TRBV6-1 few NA TGTGCCAGCAGTGATAACGCCGGGTCCTACACCGGGGAGCTGTTTTTT CASSDNAGSYTGELFF
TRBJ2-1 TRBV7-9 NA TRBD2 TGTGCCAGCAGCCAAATTAGCGGGAGGACGAATGAGCAGTTCTTC CASSQISGRTNEQFF
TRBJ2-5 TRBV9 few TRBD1 TGTGCCAGCAGCTTATCAGGGACAGGGCGGGAGACCCAGTACTTC CASSLSGTGRETQYF
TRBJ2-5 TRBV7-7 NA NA TGTGCTAGCAGCTTAGAACTGTCACAAGAGACCCAGTACTTC CASSLELSQETQYF
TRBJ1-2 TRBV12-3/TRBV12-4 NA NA TGTGCCAGCAGTTTGGTCAGGGGCGGCTGGGGCTACACCTTC CASSLVRGGWGYTF
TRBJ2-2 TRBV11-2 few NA TGTGCCAGCAGCTCCCTCGGGCTCGGGGAGCTGTTTTTT CASSSLGLGELFF
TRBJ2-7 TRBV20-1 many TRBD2 TGCAGTGCTACCGGGACTAAGGAATACGAGCAGTACTTC CSATGTKEYEQYF
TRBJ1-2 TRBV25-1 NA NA TGTGCCAGCAGTGCGATGTTCAAATGGGACAAAGGTCCACCCACGTTCTATGGCTACACCTTC CASSAMFKWDKGPPTFYGYTF
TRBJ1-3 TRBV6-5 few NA TGTGCCAGCAGTTACTCCAGGGGCAGAAACACCATATATTTT CASSYSRGRNTIYF
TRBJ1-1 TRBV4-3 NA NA TGCGCCAGCAGCCAAGTTATTGGCATGAACACTGAAGCTTTCTTT CASSQVIGMNTEAFF
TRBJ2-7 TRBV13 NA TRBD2 TGTGCCAGCAGCTCCATCTCCGGGAGGGCCGCCGAGCAGTACTTC CASSSISGRAAEQYF
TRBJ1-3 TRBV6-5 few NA TGTGCCAGCAGCACCTCTGGAAACACCATATATTTT CASSTSGNTIYF
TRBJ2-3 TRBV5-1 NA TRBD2 TGCGCCAGCAGCTTGGAGCTAGCGGGGATCACAGATACGCAGTATTTT CASSLELAGITDTQYF
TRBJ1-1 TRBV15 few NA TGTGCCACCAGCAGAGACAGAGTATACACTGAAGCTTTCTTT CATSRDRVYTEAFF
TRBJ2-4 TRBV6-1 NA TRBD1 TGTGCCAGCAGTGAAACCGGGACAGGGAACATTCAGTACTTC CASSETGTGNIQYF